This T cell receptor beta chain was profiled in a study of blood T cell repertoires in COVID-19. About the research overall: Sources were T cells, B-cell-depleted T cells, or PBMCs; the material itself was cDNA or gDNA.

V lost 2 bases, J lost 6 bases, and 2 bases stayed unmatched. This CDR3 contains 13 residues. Authors' methods: Counts of nucleated cells, estimated from reference gene primer amplification, were obtained. Sequencing used immunoSEQ multiplex PCR; TCRdb keeps in-frame clones, though not all of them. V and J calls and clone size are copied from that table; D and trimming were computed from the DNA. The table lists about 150,000 clones, 76% of them singletons. This chain joins TRBV12-3 or TRBV12-4 and TRBJ1-2; 8 bases agree with TRBD1. Sequenced: peripheral blood. This sequence originates from a man in his 60s with acute or convalescent COVID-19. The CDR3 DNA reads TGTGCCAGCAGTTTACAGGGGGCTGATGGCTACACCTTC. Translation: CASSLQGADGYTF.